This TCR beta chain derives from a study of T-cell memory formation after mild COVID-19. Trimming shortened V by 6 bases and J by 4 bases, and 3 bases separated the two germline ends. Germline CDR1 and CDR2: SNHLY and FYNNEI. The CDR3 loop spans 11 amino acids. Constant-segment primers and 5'RACE yielded cDNA libraries for TCR alpha and TCR beta, each carrying sample barcodes and UMIs. MiXCR, run by TCRdb on the 5' RACE reads, gives a single entry per CDR3 protein. The table records almost 550,000 distinct CDR3 sequences, about 20% of them present only once. The source is an adult woman who had mild COVID-19 (a few samples of this study predate the infection). Cell type and time point are not known. Sequences were obtained from PBMCs or a T cell subset sorted from them (not recorded which). The chain uses TRBV2 and TRBJ1-4; D gene uncertain. The CDR3 region has the DNA TGTGCCAGCAGCGGTAATGAAAAACTGTTTTTT. Translating it yields CASSGNEKLFF.